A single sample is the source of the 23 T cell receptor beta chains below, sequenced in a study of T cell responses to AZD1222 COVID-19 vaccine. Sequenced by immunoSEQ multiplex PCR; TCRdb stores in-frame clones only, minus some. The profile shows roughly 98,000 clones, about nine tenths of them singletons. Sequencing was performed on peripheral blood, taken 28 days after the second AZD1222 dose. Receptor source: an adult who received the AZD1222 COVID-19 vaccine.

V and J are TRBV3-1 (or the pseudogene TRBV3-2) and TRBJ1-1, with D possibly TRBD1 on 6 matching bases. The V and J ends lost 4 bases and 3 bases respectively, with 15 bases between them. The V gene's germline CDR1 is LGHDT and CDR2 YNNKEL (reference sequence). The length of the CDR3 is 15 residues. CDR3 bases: TGTGCCAGCAGCCGAGGTCGGGGGGGGCACACTGAAGCTTTCTTT. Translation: CASSRGRGGHTEAFF.

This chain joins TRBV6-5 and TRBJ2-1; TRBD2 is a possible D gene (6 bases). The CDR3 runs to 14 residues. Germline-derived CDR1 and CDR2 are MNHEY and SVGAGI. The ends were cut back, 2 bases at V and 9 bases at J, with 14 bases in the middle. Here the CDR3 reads CASSYRFSGVEQFF. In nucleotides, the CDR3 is TGTGCCAGCAGTTACAGGTTTAGCGGAGTTGAGCAGTTCTTC.

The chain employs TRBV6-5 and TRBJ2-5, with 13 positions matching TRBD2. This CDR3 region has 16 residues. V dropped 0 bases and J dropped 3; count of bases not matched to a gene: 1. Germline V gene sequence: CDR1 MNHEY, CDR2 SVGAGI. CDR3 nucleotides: TGTGCCAGCAGTTACTCGGGGACTAGCGGGAAAGAGACCCAGTACTTC. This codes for CASSYSGTSGKETQYF.

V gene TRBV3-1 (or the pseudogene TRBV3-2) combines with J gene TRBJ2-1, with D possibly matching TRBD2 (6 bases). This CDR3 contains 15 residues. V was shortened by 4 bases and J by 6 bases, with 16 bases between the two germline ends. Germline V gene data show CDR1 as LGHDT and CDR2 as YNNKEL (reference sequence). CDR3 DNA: TGTGCCAGCAGCCGCGGGACCGAACTACGCAATGAGCAGTTCTTC. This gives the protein CASSRGTELRNEQFF.

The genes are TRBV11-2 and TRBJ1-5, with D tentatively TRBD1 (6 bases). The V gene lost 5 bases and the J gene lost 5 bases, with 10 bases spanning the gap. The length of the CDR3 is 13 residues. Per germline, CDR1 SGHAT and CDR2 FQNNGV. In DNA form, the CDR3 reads TGTGCCAGCAGCCAGGGGAAAGATCAGCCCCAGCATTTT. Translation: CASSQGKDQPQHF. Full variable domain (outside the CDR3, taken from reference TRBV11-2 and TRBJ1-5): EAGVAQSPRYKIIEKRQSVAFWCNPISGHATLYWYQQILGQGPKLLIQFQNNGVVDDSQLPKDRFSAERLKGVDSTLKIQPAKLEDSAVYLCASSQGKDQPQHFGDGTRLSIL.

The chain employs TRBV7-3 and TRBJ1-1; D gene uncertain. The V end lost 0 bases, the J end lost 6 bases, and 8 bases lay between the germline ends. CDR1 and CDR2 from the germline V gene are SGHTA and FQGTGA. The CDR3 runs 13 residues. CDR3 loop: CASSLTSKSEAFF. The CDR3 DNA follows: TGTGCCAGCAGCTTAACGTCGAAATCTGAAGCTTTCTTT.

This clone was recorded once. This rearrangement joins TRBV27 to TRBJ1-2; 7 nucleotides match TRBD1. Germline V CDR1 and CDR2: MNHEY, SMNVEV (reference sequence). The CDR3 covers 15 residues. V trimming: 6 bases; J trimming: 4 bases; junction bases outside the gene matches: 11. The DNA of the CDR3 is TGTGCCAGCAGACTACAGGGGACTGGGGGCTATGGCTACACCTTC. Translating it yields CASRLQGTGGYGYTF.

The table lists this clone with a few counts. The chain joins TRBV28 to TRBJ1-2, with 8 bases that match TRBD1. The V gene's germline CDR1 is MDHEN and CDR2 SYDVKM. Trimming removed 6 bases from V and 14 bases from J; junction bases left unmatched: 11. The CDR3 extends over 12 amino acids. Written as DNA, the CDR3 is TGTGCCAGCAGCAGAAGGGACAGGCCATGGACCTTC. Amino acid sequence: CASSRRDRPWTF.

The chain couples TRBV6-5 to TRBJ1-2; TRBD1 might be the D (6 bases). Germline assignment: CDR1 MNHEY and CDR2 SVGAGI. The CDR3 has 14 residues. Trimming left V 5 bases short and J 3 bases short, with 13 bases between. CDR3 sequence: CASSRQAVDYGYTF. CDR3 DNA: TGTGCCAGCAGTCGACAGGCTGTTGACTATGGCTACACCTTC.

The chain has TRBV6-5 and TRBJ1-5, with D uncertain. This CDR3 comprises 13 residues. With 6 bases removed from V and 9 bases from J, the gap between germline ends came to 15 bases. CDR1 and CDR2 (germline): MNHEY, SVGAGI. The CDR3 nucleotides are TGTGCCAGCAGGAACAAACTGAGGTGGCCCCAGCATTTT. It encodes CASRNKLRWPQHF.

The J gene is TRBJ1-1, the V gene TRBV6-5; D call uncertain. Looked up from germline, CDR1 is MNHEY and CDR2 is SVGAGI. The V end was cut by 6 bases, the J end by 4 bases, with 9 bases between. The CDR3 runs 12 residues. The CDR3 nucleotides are TGTGCCAGCAGCGTAGAATCCACTGAAGCTTTCTTT. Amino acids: CASSVESTEAFF.

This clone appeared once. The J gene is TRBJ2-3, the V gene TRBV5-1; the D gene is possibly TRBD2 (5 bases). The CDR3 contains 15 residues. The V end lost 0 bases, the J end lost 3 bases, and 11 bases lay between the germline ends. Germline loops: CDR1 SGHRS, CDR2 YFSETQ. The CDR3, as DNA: TGCGCCAGCAGCTTGGCCGGCGGAGGTACAGATACGCAGTATTTT. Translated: CASSLAGGGTDTQYF. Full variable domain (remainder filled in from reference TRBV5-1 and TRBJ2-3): KAGVTQTPRYLIKTRGQQVTLSCSPISGHRSVSWYQQTPGQGLQFLFEYFSETQRNKGNFPGRFSGRQFSNSRSEMNVSTLELGDSALYLCASSLAGGGTDTQYFGPGTRLTVL.

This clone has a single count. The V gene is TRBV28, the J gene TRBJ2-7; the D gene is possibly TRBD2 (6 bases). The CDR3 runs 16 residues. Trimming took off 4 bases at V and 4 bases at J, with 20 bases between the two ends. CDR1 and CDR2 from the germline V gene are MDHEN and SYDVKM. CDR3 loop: CASSSGGAAPRYEQYF. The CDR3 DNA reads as TGTGCCAGCAGTTCCGGAGGGGCCGCACCCCGGTACGAGCAGTACTTC. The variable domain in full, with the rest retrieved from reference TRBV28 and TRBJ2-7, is DVKVTQSSRYLVKRTGEKVFLECVQDMDHENMFWYRQDPGLGLRLIYFSYDVKMKEKGDIPEGYSVSREKKERFSLILESASTNQTSMYLCASSSGGAAPRYEQYFGPGTRLTVT.

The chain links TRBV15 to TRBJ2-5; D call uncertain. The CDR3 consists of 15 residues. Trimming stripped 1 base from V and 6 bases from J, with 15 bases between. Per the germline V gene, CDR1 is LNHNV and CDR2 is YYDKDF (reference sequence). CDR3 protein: CATSRGGSGMQTQYF. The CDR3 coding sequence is TGTGCCACCAGCAGAGGTGGAAGTGGGATGCAGACCCAGTACTTC.

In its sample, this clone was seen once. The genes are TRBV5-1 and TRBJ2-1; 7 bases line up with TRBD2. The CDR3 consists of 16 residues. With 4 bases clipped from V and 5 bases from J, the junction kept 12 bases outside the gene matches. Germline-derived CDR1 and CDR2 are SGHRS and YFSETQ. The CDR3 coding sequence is TGCGCCAGCAGCCCCTCGCCTACAGCGGGGCACAATGAGCAGTTCTTC. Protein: CASSPSPTAGHNEQFF.

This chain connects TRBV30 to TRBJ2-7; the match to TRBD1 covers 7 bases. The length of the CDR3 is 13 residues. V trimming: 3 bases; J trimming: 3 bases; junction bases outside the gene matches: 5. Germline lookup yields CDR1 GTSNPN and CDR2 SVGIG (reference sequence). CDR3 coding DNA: TGTGCCTGGAGACTCGGACAGGACTACGAGCAGTACTTC. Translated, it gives CAWRLGQDYEQYF.

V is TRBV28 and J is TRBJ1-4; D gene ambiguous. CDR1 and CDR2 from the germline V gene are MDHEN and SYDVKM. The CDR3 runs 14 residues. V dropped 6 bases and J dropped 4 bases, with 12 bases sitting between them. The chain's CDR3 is CASSPGDYNEKLFF. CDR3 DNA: TGTGCCAGCAGCCCAGGAGACTATAATGAAAAACTGTTTTTT.

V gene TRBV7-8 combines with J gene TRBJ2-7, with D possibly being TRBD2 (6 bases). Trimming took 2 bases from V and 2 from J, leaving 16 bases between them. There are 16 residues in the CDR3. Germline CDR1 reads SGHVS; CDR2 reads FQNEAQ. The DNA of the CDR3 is TGTGCCAGCAGCTTATTTGGAGGGTTAACGACCTACGAGCAGTACTTC. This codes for CASSLFGGLTTYEQYF.

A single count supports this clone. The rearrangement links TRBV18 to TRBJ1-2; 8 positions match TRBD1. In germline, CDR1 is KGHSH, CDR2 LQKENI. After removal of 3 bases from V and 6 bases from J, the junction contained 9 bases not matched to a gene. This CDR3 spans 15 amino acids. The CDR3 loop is CASSPSGGAMNGYTF. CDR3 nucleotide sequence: TGTGCCAGCTCACCGTCAGGGGGCGCGATGAATGGCTACACCTTC.

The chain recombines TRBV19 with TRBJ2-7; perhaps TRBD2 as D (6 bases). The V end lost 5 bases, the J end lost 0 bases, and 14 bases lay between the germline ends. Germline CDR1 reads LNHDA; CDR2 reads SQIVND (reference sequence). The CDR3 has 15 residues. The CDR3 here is CASSEVADNSYEQYF. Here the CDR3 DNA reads TGTGCCAGTAGTGAGGTAGCGGACAACTCCTACGAGCAGTACTTC.

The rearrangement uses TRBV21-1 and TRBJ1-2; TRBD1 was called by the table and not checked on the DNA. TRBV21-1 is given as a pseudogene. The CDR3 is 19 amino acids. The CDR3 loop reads CASSKVNPKLRGCVYGYTF. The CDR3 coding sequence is TGTGCCAGCAGCAAAGTAAACCCAAAGCTTAGGGGATGTGTCTATGGCTACACCTTC.

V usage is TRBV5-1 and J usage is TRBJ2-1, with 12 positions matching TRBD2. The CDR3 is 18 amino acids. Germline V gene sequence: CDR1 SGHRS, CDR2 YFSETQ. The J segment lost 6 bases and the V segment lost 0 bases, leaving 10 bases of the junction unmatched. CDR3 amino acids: CASSLAGTSGPPANEQFF. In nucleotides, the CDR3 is TGCGCCAGCAGCTTGGCCGGGACTAGCGGGCCCCCCGCCAATGAGCAGTTCTTC.

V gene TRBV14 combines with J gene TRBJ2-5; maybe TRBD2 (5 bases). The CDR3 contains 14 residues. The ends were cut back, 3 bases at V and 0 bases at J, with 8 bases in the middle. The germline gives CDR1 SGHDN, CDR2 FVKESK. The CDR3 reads CASSQLRDQETQYF. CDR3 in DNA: TGTGCCAGCAGCCAGTTGAGGGACCAAGAGACCCAGTACTTC.